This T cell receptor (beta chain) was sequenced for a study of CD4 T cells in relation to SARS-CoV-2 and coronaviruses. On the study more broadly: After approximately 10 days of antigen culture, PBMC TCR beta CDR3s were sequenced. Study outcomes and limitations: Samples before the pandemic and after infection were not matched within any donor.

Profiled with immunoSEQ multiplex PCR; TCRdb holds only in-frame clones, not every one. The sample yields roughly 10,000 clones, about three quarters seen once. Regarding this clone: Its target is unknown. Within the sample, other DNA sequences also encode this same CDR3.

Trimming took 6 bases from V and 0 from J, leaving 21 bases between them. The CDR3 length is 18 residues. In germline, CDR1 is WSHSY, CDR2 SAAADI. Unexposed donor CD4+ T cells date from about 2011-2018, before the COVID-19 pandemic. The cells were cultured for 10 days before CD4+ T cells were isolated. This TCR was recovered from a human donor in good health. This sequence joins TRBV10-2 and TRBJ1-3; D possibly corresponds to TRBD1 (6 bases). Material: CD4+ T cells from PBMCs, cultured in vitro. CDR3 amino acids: CASSETLWGHISGNTIYF. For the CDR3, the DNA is TGCGCCAGCAGCGAGACCCTATGGGGGCATATCTCTGGAAACACCATATATTTT.